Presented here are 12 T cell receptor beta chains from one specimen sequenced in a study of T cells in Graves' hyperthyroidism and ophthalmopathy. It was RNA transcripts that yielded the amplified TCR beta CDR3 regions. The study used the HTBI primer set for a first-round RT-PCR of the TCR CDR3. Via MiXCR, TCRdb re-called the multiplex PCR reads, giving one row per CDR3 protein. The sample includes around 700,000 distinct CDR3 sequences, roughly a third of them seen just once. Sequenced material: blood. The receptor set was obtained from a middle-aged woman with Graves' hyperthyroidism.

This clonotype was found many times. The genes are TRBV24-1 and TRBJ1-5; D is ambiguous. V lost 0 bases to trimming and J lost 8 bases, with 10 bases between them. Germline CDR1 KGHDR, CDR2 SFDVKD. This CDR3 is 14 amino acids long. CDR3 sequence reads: CATSDLGSSEPQHF. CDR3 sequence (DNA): TGTGCCACCAGTGATTTGGGCAGCAGTGAGCCCCAGCATTTT.

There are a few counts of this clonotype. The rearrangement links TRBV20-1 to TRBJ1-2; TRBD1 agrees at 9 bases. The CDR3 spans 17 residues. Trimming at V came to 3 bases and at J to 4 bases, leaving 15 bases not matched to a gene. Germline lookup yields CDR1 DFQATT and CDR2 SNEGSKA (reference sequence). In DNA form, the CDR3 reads TGCAGTGCTAGGGACGTTACCGGGACAGGGTCTTTCTATGGCTACACCTTC. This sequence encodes CSARDVTGTGSFYGYTF.

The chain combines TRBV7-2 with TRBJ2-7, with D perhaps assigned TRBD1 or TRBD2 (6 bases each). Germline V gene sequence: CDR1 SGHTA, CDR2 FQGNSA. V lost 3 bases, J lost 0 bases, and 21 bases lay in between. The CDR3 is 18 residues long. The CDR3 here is CASSFLPPGGLNSYEQYF. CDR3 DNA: TGTGCCAGCAGCTTCCTACCCCCCGGGGGCCTAAACTCCTACGAGCAGTACTTC.

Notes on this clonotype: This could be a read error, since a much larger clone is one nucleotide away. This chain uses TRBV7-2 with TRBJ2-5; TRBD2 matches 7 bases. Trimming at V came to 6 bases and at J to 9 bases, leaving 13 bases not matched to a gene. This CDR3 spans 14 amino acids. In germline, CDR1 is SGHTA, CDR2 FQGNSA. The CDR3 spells CASSLWAGEKAQYF. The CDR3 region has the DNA TGTGCCAGCAGTTTATGGGCGGGGGAAAAGGCCCAGTACTTC.

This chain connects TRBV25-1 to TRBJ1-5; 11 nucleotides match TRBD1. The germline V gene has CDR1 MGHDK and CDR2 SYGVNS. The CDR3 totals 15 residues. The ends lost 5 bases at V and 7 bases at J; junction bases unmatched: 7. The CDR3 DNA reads TGTGCCAGCAGTTCTGGGACAGGGGGTGGCCAGCCCCAGCATTTT. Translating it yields CASSSGTGGGQPQHF.

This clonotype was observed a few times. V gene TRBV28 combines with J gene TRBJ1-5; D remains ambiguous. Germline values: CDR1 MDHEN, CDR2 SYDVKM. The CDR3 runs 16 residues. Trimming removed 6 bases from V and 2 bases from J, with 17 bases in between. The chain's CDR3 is CASRSDGPRGNQPQHF. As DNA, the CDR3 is TGTGCCAGCAGATCCGACGGGCCTCGGGGCAATCAGCCCCAGCATTTT.

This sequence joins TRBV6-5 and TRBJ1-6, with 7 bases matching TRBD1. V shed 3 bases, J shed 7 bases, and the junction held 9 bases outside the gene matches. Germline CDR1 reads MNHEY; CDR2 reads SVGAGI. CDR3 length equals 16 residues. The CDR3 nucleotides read TGTGCCAGCAGTTATGCCCAGGACAGGACGAATTCACCCCTCCACTTT. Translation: CASSYAQDRTNSPLHF.

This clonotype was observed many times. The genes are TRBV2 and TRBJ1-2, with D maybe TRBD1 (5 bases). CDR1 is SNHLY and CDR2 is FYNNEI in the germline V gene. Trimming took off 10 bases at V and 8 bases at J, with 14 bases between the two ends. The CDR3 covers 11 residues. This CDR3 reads CATGLSRGYTF. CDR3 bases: TGTGCCACGGGACTCTCTAGGGGCTACACCTTC.

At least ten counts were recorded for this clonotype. CDR3 amino acids: CASSLYSSSNQPQHF. CDR3 bases: TGTGCCAGCAGTTTGTACTCATCTAGCAATCAGCCCCAGCATTTT. The chain joins TRBV12-3 or TRBV12-4 to TRBJ1-5; no definite D call. Trimming stripped 3 bases from V and 0 bases from J, with 9 bases between. The CDR3 is made up of 15 amino acids.

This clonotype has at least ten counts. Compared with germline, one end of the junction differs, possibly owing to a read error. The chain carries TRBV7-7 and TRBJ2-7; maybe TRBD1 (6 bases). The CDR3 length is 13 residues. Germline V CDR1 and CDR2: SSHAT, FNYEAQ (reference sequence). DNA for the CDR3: TGTGCTAGCAGCATAGAAGGGGGCTACGAGCAGTACTTC. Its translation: CASSIEGGYEQYF.

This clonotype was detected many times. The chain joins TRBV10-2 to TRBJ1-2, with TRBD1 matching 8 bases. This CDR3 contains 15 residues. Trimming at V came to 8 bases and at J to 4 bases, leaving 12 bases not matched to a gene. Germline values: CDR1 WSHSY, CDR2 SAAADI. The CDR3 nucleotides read TGCGCCAGCGGAAGTAAGGACAGGGCTCGCTATGGCTACACCTTC. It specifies CASGSKDRARYGYTF.

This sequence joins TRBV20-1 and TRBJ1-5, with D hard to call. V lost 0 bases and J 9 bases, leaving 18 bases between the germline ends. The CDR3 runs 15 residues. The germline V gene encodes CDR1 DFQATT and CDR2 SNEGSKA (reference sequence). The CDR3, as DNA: TGCAGTGCTAGAGATTCGGACCCGCTAGAAGGGCCCCAGCATTTT. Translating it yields CSARDSDPLEGPQHF.